The 32 T cell receptor beta chains below all came from one sample that was sequenced in a study of neurological immune-mediated disorders. In TCRdb, the 5' RACE reads were re-called with MiXCR into one record per CDR3 protein. Here the sample spans some 80,000 distinct CDR3 sequences, about 5.6% being singletons. Time point noted: longitudinal time-point 2. The sample consisted of PBMCs. The receptors derive from a woman in her fifties or sixties with multiple sclerosis.

This clonotype has a count of ten or more. The rearrangement uses TRBV5-1 and TRBJ2-3; possible D gene TRBD1, 5 bases. The CDR3 is made up of 13 amino acids. V shed 0 bases and J shed 6 bases, with 8 bases lying between them. CDR1 is SGHRS, CDR2 YFSETQ, per germline. This chain's CDR3 is CASSLAGADTQYF. The CDR3 bases are TGCGCCAGCAGCTTGGCTGGGGCCGATACGCAGTATTTT. Filled out from reference TRBV5-1 and TRBJ2-3, the complete variable domain reads KAGVTQTPRYLIKTRGQQVTLSCSPISGHRSVSWYQQTPGQGLQFLFEYFSETQRNKGNFPGRFSGRQFSNSRSEMNVSTLELGDSALYLCASSLAGADTQYFGPGTRLTVL.

The chain carries TRBV12-3 or TRBV12-4 and TRBJ1-1; weak D call: TRBD1 (5 bases). V was clipped by 6 bases and J by 4 bases, with 9 bases between them. The CDR3 sequence is 12 residues long. The CDR3 bases are TGTGCCAGCAGCGTCGGGGCCACTGAAGCTTTCTTT. Its translation: CASSVGATEAFF.

This rearrangement joins TRBV27 to TRBJ2-7, with 9 bases fitting TRBD1. The CDR3 runs 15 residues. The ends lost 0 bases at V and 2 bases at J; junction bases unmatched: 2. From germline, CDR1 is MNHEY and CDR2 SMNVEV (reference sequence). The CDR3 DNA is TGTGCCAGCAGTTTATCGTGGACAGGGGCCTACGAGCAGTACTTC. It encodes CASSLSWTGAYEQYF.

This clonotype was seen ten or more times. The V call is TRBV11-2, the J call TRBJ2-3; TRBD1 matches at 7 bases. V was clipped by 2 bases and J by 1 base; unmatched bases: 3. CDR3 length: 15 amino acids. Germline loops: CDR1 SGHAT, CDR2 FQNNGV. The CDR3 is CASSLQQGGTDTQYF. CDR3 sequence (DNA): TGTGCCAGCAGCTTACAGCAGGGGGGCACAGATACGCAGTATTTT.

At least ten counts were recorded for this clonotype. The rearrangement joins TRBV6-5 to TRBJ2-5; D call uncertain. The V gene's germline CDR1 is MNHEY and CDR2 SVGAGI. Trimming shortened V by 10 bases and J by 5 bases, and 11 bases separated the two germline ends. The CDR3 sequence is 11 residues long. In DNA form, the CDR3 reads TGTGCCACCAAGGATCTGGAGACCCAGTACTTC. Translating it yields CATKDLETQYF.

This clonotype was seen at least ten times. The chain employs TRBV12-3 or TRBV12-4 and TRBJ1-2; a possible D gene is TRBD1 (6 bases). The length of the CDR3 is 14 residues. V shed 3 bases and J shed 4 bases, with 12 bases lying between them. DNA of the CDR3: TGTGCCAGCAGTTTCGCTGGACAGTCCTATGGCTACACCTTC. Protein sequence: CASSFAGQSYGYTF.

This clonotype was recorded at least ten times. The genes are TRBV20-1 and TRBJ1-2; D perhaps matches TRBD1 (6 bases). CDR1 and CDR2 (germline): DFQATT, SNEGSKA (reference sequence). This CDR3 comprises 14 residues. V was clipped by 2 bases and J by 0 bases, with 10 bases between them. CDR3 sequence reads: CSARFSGANYGYTF. The CDR3 DNA is TGCAGTGCTAGATTCTCAGGGGCTAACTATGGCTACACCTTC.

This clonotype was detected many times. The chain couples TRBV11-2 to TRBJ2-7; D call uncertain. The CDR3 has 12 amino acids. Trimming shortened V by 3 bases and J by 5 bases, and 8 bases separated the two germline ends. Germline loops: CDR1 SGHAT, CDR2 FQNNGV. CDR3 bases: TGTGCCAGCAGCTTCAGAGGCGACGAGCAGTACTTC. This sequence encodes CASSFRGDEQYF.

This clonotype was seen at least ten times. The chain joins TRBV10-1 to TRBJ2-3, with a possible D match to TRBD2 (6 bases). With 4 bases removed from V and 5 bases from J, the gap between germline ends came to 13 bases. This CDR3 contains 14 residues. CDR1 WNHNN and CDR2 SYGVQD come from the germline V gene (reference sequence). CDR3 protein: CASSAGGAGDTQYF. In DNA, the CDR3 is TGCGCCAGCAGTGCCGGCGGGGCGGGAGATACGCAGTATTTT.

This clonotype was recorded at least ten times. This chain links TRBV15 with TRBJ1-2, with 8 bases matching TRBD1. V was pared by 5 bases and J by 7 bases, with 9 bases of the junction left unmatched. This CDR3 comprises 14 residues. From germline, CDR1 is LNHNV and CDR2 YYDKDF (reference sequence). In nucleotides, the CDR3 is TGTGCCACCAGCTCACGATCGACAGGGGCTGGCTACACCTTC. Encoded protein: CATSSRSTGAGYTF.

This clonotype was counted ten times or more. The chain links TRBV18 to TRBJ1-6; D remains ambiguous. Germline V lookup: CDR1 KGHSH, CDR2 LQKENI. This CDR3 is built from 14 residues. Trimming stripped 3 bases from V and 6 bases from J, with 9 bases between. In nucleotides, the CDR3 is TGTGCCAGCTCACCGGCGGCCCCTAATTCACCCCTCCACTTT. This encodes CASSPAAPNSPLHF. The full variable domain, completed using reference TRBV18 and TRBJ1-6, is NAGVMQNPRHLVRRRGQEARLRCSPMKGHSHVYWYRQLPEEGLKFMVYLQKENIIDESGMPKERFSAEFPKEGPSILRIQQVVRGDSAAYFCASSPAAPNSPLHFGNGTRLTVT.

This clonotype appeared many times. The genes are TRBV5-5 and TRBJ1-1, with unresolved D. V dropped 4 bases and J dropped 5 bases, with 12 bases sitting between them. The CDR3 consists of 13 residues. Per the germline V gene, CDR1 is SGHKS and CDR2 is YYEKEE (reference sequence). The CDR3 spells CASSIKGRTEAFF. CDR3 nucleotide sequence: TGTGCCAGCAGCATAAAGGGTCGGACTGAAGCTTTCTTT.

Note on this clonotype: A much bigger clone sits one base away, suggesting this may be a read error. This chain connects TRBV20-1 to TRBJ1-5; TRBD1 might be the D (5 bases). The germline V gene has CDR1 DFQATT and CDR2 SNEGSKA (reference sequence). Trimming took 6 bases from V and 6 from J, leaving 12 bases between them. The CDR3 runs to 12 residues. The CDR3 sequence is CSARQCVQPQHF. The CDR3 DNA follows: TGCAGTGCAAGACAGTGTGTTCAGCCCCAGCATTTT.

The sample holds many counts of this clonotype. The chain joins TRBV7-9 to TRBJ1-5, with unresolved D. V was shortened by 3 bases and J by 5 bases, with 14 bases between the two germline ends. Germline V lookup: CDR1 SEHNR, CDR2 FQNEAQ (reference sequence). This CDR3 comprises 15 residues. The CDR3 DNA follows: TGTGCCAGCAGCTTGGGGTCGATCCCACATCAGCCCCAGCATTTT. Encoded protein: CASSLGSIPHQPQHF.

In this sample, this clonotype turned up many times. The chain has TRBV20-1 and TRBJ2-5, with D possibly TRBD1 on 6 matching bases. Between the trimmed V and J ends, which lost 7 bases and 2 bases, there was a span of 26 bases. The CDR3 is 17 amino acids. Germline loops: CDR1 DFQATT, CDR2 SNEGSKA (reference sequence). The CDR3 DNA sequence: TGCAGTGGGGGTTCGTCTGGGACACCCGGCCGTCAAGAGACCCAGTACTTC. It yields the protein CSGGSSGTPGRQETQYF.

This clonotype was detected many times. This chain joins TRBV20-1 and TRBJ1-5; TRBD1 might be the D (5 bases). Germline values: CDR1 DFQATT, CDR2 SNEGSKA (reference sequence). The V gene lost 2 bases and the J gene lost 5 bases, with 16 bases spanning the gap. The length of the CDR3 is 15 residues. The CDR3 nucleotides read TGCAGTGCTAGAAAGCCGGGACTGACTTATCAGCCCCAGCATTTT. Protein product: CSARKPGLTYQPQHF.

The rearrangement uses TRBV11-3 and TRBJ2-1; D uncertain. The ends were cut back, 5 bases at V and 4 bases at J, with 15 bases in the middle. There are 15 residues in the CDR3. Per germline, CDR1 SGHNT and CDR2 YENEEA. The CDR3 loop is CASSRSLGSYNEQFF. The CDR3 nucleotides are TGTGCCAGCAGCCGGAGTCTAGGCTCGTACAATGAGCAGTTCTTC.

In its sample, this clonotype was seen many times. CDR3 bases: TGTGCCAGCAGCCAACCGGGACTAGCGGGGGGGCGGGCGGAGACCCAGTACTTC. Its translation is CASSQPGLAGGRAETQYF. The V call is TRBV3-1, the J call TRBJ2-5; the match to TRBD2 covers 16 bases. The CDR3 runs 18 residues. Germline lookup yields CDR1 LGHDT and CDR2 YNNKEL (reference sequence). J was trimmed by 5 bases and V by 2 bases; bases with no gene match: 8.

To note about this clonotype: This clone may be a read error of a much larger clone one base away. The chain couples TRBV20-1 to TRBJ2-3; D is uncertain. Trimming removed 3 bases from V and 3 bases from J, with 13 bases in between. CDR3 length equals 14 residues. CDR1 is DFQATT and CDR2 is SNEGSKA in the germline V gene (reference sequence). The DNA of the CDR3 is TGCAGTGCTAGGGGTGTAGGGCGAACAGATACGCAGTATTTT. The encoded protein is CSARGVGRTDTQYF.

This clonotype was observed many times. V and J are TRBV20-1 and TRBJ2-2; weak D call: TRBD1 (6 bases). CDR3 length: 18 amino acids. With 1 base removed from V and 0 bases from J, the gap between germline ends came to 18 bases. Germline-derived CDR1 and CDR2 are DFQATT and SNEGSKA (reference sequence). DNA for the CDR3: TGCAGTGCTAGAGGGGGGCACCCTCCTAGCCCGAACACCGGGGAGCTGTTTTTT. This gives the protein CSARGGHPPSPNTGELFF.

This clonotype was observed a few times. The chain joins TRBV11-2 to TRBJ2-2, with 14 bases fitting TRBD2. The CDR3 runs to 20 residues. CDR1 is SGHAT, CDR2 FQNNGV, per germline. V dropped 3 bases and J dropped 0; count of bases not matched to a gene: 9. CDR3 coding DNA: TGTGCCAGCAGCTTCCGGACTAGCGGGGGGATCCAATCGAACACCGGGGAGCTGTTTTTT. It encodes CASSFRTSGGIQSNTGELFF.

This chain connects TRBV2 to TRBJ1-1; TRBD1 matches 8 bases. Germline CDR1 SNHLY, CDR2 FYNNEI. The CDR3 covers 12 residues. Unmatched junction bases numbered 5, after V lost 9 bases and J lost 5 bases. CDR3 sequence: CASWTGKTEAFF. CDR3 nucleotides: TGTGCCAGTTGGACAGGGAAGACTGAAGCTTTCTTT.

This clonotype was seen repeatedly, ten times or more. This CDR3 reads CASSRYHMTVLGTEAFF. DNA for the CDR3: TGTGCCAGCAGCCGCTATCATATGACGGTGTTGGGGACTGAAGCTTTCTTT. The V call is TRBV3-1, the J call TRBJ1-1; D uncertain. Germline assignment: CDR1 LGHDT and CDR2 YNNKEL (reference sequence). This CDR3 is built from 17 residues. The V end lost 4 bases, the J end lost 5 bases, and 23 bases lay between the germline ends.

This clonotype was detected many times. V usage is TRBV20-1 and J usage is TRBJ1-4; possibly TRBD1 for D (5 bases). Germline V gives CDR1 DFQATT, CDR2 SNEGSKA (reference sequence). The CDR3 length is 13 residues. V shed 6 bases and J shed 7 bases, with 15 bases lying between them. CDR3: CSATSQGFEKLFF. In DNA form, the CDR3 reads TGCAGTGCCACCTCGCAGGGATTTGAAAAACTGTTTTTT.

This clonotype was recorded a few times. The chain combines TRBV5-1 with TRBJ2-5; either TRBD1 or TRBD2 may supply D (5 bases each). The ends were cut back, 4 bases at V and 4 bases at J, with 11 bases in the middle. Germline CDR1 reads SGHRS; CDR2 reads YFSETQ. This CDR3 has 13 amino acids. The DNA of the CDR3 is TGCGCCAGCAGCCAAGGGGACCCAGAGACCCAGTACTTC. This gives the protein CASSQGDPETQYF.

This clonotype was seen at least ten times. The chain combines TRBV5-5 with TRBJ2-7; tentative D call: TRBD1 (5 bases). V was cut by 5 bases and J by 1 base, with 10 bases left in between. CDR1 is SGHKS, CDR2 YYEKEE, per germline (reference sequence). The CDR3 has 13 residues. The CDR3 spells CASSWTSSYEQYF. In DNA form, the CDR3 reads TGTGCCAGCAGTTGGACATCATCCTACGAGCAGTACTTC.

About this clonotype itself: Given a much more abundant clone one base away, this may be a read error. The chain joins TRBV10-3 to TRBJ2-1; D may be TRBD1 or TRBD2 (5 bases each). The CDR3 is 14 amino acids. The germline V gene has CDR1 ENHRY and CDR2 SYGVKD. V lost 5 bases to trimming and J lost 5 bases, with 13 bases between them. As DNA, the CDR3 is TGTGCCATCAGTCACGGCAGGGACCACAATGAGCAGTTCTTC. Translating gives CAISHGRDHNEQFF.

This clonotype appeared many times. The chain combines TRBV12-3 or TRBV12-4 with TRBJ2-1, with TRBD2 matching 11 bases. V trimming: 4 bases; J trimming: 7 bases; junction bases outside the gene matches: 3. The CDR3 extends over 14 amino acids. In DNA form, the CDR3 reads TGTGCCAGCAGTTGGCTAGCGGGGGGAAATGAGCAGTTCTTC. This codes for CASSWLAGGNEQFF.

In this sample, this clonotype turned up many times. The rearrangement joins TRBV4-1 to TRBJ2-2; 7 bases line up with TRBD2. J was trimmed by 7 bases and V by 2 bases; bases with no gene match: 7. The length of the CDR3 is 15 residues. CDR1 is MGHRA, CDR2 YSYEKL, per germline. The CDR3: CASSQLGSGVGELFF. The CDR3 coding sequence is TGCGCCAGCAGCCAATTAGGGAGCGGGGTCGGGGAGCTGTTTTTT.

This clonotype was detected many times. The chain uses TRBV20-1 and TRBJ1-2, with D uncertain. Germline CDR1 reads DFQATT; CDR2 reads SNEGSKA (reference sequence). Deletions cut 2 bases from V and 1 base from J, with 17 bases between. This CDR3 comprises 16 residues. DNA for the CDR3: TGCAGTGCTAGATATCGCGGAGTTCCGAATAACTATGGCTACACCTTC. Protein sequence: CSARYRGVPNNYGYTF.

In this sample, this clonotype turned up many times. The V gene is TRBV7-9, the J gene TRBJ2-5; no clear D gene. Germline V CDR1 and CDR2: SEHNR, FQNEAQ (reference sequence). The V end lost 2 bases, the J end lost 2 bases, and 6 bases lay between the germline ends. CDR3 length: 13 amino acids. The CDR3 is CASSLTIQETQYF. The CDR3 region has the DNA TGTGCCAGCAGCTTAACGATACAAGAGACCCAGTACTTC.

This clonotype was counted at least ten times. The genes are TRBV5-5 and TRBJ2-3, with TRBD2 matching 10 bases. V lost 1 base, J lost 4 bases, and 3 bases stayed unmatched. The CDR3 length is 15 residues. Germline values: CDR1 SGHKS, CDR2 YYEKEE (reference sequence). The CDR3 nucleotides read TGTGCCAGCAGCTTGACTAGCGGGGCCCCAGATACGCAGTATTTT. Translating it yields CASSLTSGAPDTQYF.